Listed below are T cell receptor beta chains from one sample, sequenced in a study of blood T cell repertoires in COVID-19. Method: immunoSEQ multiplex PCR; TCRdb's copy keeps in-frame clones and lacks some. The table shows some 700,000 clones, with 85% to 90% occurring only once. Sequenced: peripheral blood. The receptors were gathered from a woman between 18 and 30 years old with acute or convalescent COVID-19. Each CDR3 is given with its conserved first and last residue. D genes are given only for firm matches. Expanded clones are given a class, and other clones once, few, many or no size at all.

abundance: .
d_gene: .
v_gene: TRBV27
j_gene: TRBJ1-2
CDR3aa: CASTGFPNYGYTF
CDR3nt: TGTGCCAGCACAGGGTTCCCCAACTATGGCTACACCTTC

abundance: .
d_gene: TRBD1
v_gene: TRBV15
j_gene: TRBJ2-7
CDR3aa: CATSGVGTGGHEQYF
CDR3nt: TGTGCCACCAGCGGGGTGGGGACAGGGGGCCACGAGCAGTACTTC

abundance: .
d_gene: .
v_gene: TRBV6-5
j_gene: TRBJ1-3
CDR3aa: CASSYDSSGNTIYF
CDR3nt: TGTGCCAGCAGTTACGACTCTTCTGGAAACACCATATATTTT

abundance: .
d_gene: TRBD1
v_gene: TRBV6-2/TRBV6-3
j_gene: TRBJ1-5
CDR3aa: CASSKGQAYNQPQHF
CDR3nt: TGTGCCAGCAGTAAAGGACAGGCGTATAATCAGCCCCAGCATTTT

abundance: .
d_gene: .
v_gene: TRBV30
j_gene: TRBJ1-2
CDR3aa: CASAAGGYGYTF
CDR3nt: TGTGCCTCAGCGGCCGGGGGCTATGGCTACACCTTC

abundance: .
d_gene: .
v_gene: TRBV30
j_gene: TRBJ2-7
CDR3aa: CAWSVAGGTPYEQYF
CDR3nt: TGTGCCTGGAGTGTAGCAGGAGGGACCCCCTACGAGCAGTACTTC

abundance: .
d_gene: TRBD1
v_gene: TRBV7-9
j_gene: TRBJ2-3
CDR3aa: CASSSRTGGSTDTQYF
CDR3nt: TGTGCCAGCAGCTCCCGGACAGGGGGAAGCACAGATACGCAGTATTTT

abundance: .
d_gene: .
v_gene: TRBV4-1
j_gene: TRBJ1-2
CDR3aa: CASSFWQGGPLNYGYTF
CDR3nt: TGCGCCAGCAGCTTTTGGCAAGGGGGTCCACTTAACTATGGCTACACCTTC

abundance: once
d_gene: .
v_gene: TRBV7-9
j_gene: TRBJ1-1
CDR3aa: CASIRGNMNTEAFF
CDR3nt: TGTGCCAGCATCAGGGGAAATATGAACACTGAAGCTTTCTTT

abundance: few
d_gene: .
v_gene: TRBV29-1
j_gene: TRBJ1-1
CDR3aa: CSVDTTGNTEAFF
CDR3nt: TGCAGCGTTGATACGACAGGGAACACTGAAGCTTTCTTT

abundance: .
d_gene: .
v_gene: TRBV21-1
j_gene: TRBJ1-4
CDR3aa: CASSKDRDRGLVYEKLFF
CDR3nt: TGTGCCAGCAGCAAAGATAGGGACAGGGGGCTTGTGTATGAAAAACTGTTTTTT

abundance: .
d_gene: TRBD1
v_gene: TRBV12-5
j_gene: TRBJ1-6
CDR3aa: CASGPSLQGKDSPLHF
CDR3nt: TGTGCTAGTGGCCCTTCTCTACAGGGGAAGGATTCACCCCTCCACTTT

abundance: .
d_gene: TRBD1
v_gene: TRBV7-3
j_gene: TRBJ1-1
CDR3aa: CASSRDRGTEAFF
CDR3nt: TGTGCCAGCAGCAGGGACAGGGGAACTGAAGCTTTCTTT

abundance: .
d_gene: .
v_gene: TRBV28
j_gene: TRBJ2-7
CDR3aa: CASNLGAFDYEQYF
CDR3nt: TGTGCCAGCAACCTTGGGGCGTTTGACTACGAGCAGTACTTC

abundance: .
d_gene: TRBD1
v_gene: TRBV7-9
j_gene: TRBJ1-2
CDR3aa: CASSLGGQGSGYTF
CDR3nt: TGTGCCAGCAGCTTAGGTGGACAGGGCTCTGGCTACACCTTC

abundance: .
d_gene: .
v_gene: TRBV19
j_gene: TRBJ1-1
CDR3aa: CASSIGRRLAQPEAFF
CDR3nt: TGTGCCAGTAGTATAGGCCGTCGATTGGCCCAACCTGAAGCTTTCTTT

abundance: .
d_gene: TRBD2
v_gene: TRBV4-1
j_gene: TRBJ2-1
CDR3aa: CASSSSVAGGTYNEQFF
CDR3nt: TGCGCCAGCAGCTCCTCTGTAGCGGGGGGGACATACAATGAGCAGTTCTTC

abundance: .
d_gene: TRBD1
v_gene: TRBV6-2/TRBV6-3
j_gene: TRBJ1-4
CDR3aa: CASSTWTGSELFF
CDR3nt: TGTGCCAGCAGTACCTGGACAGGTTCAGAACTGTTTTTT

abundance: .
d_gene: .
v_gene: TRBV6-2/TRBV6-3
j_gene: TRBJ1-5
CDR3aa: CASSLGGRLNQPQHF
CDR3nt: TGTGCCAGCAGTTTGGGGGGGCGCCTCAATCAGCCCCAGCATTTT

abundance: once
d_gene: TRBD1
v_gene: TRBV20-1
j_gene: TRBJ2-7
CDR3aa: CSASAGTGYIEQYF
CDR3nt: TGCTCTGCTAGTGCGGGGACAGGGTATATCGAGCAGTACTTC

abundance: .
d_gene: .
v_gene: TRBV7-8
j_gene: TRBJ1-2
CDR3aa: CASSLNRDYGYTF
CDR3nt: TGTGCCAGCAGCCTAAACAGGGATTATGGCTACACCTTC

abundance: .
d_gene: .
v_gene: TRBV5-4
j_gene: TRBJ2-3
CDR3aa: CASQGAGSTDTQYF
CDR3nt: TGTGCCAGTCAAGGGGCGGGGAGCACAGATACGCAGTATTTT

abundance: .
d_gene: .
v_gene: TRBV5-6
j_gene: TRBJ1-1
CDR3aa: CASSLGLLAAEAFF
CDR3nt: TGTGCCAGCAGCTTGGGTCTTCTCGCGGCTGAAGCTTTCTTT

abundance: .
d_gene: TRBD1
v_gene: TRBV18
j_gene: TRBJ2-7
CDR3aa: CASSPGTGYEQYF
CDR3nt: TGTGCCAGCTCACCTGGGACAGGGTACGAGCAGTACTTC

abundance: .
d_gene: .
v_gene: TRBV11-2
j_gene: TRBJ1-1
CDR3aa: CASSPGGNLEAFF
CDR3nt: TGTGCCAGCAGCCCCGGGGGGAACCTTGAAGCTTTCTTT

abundance: .
d_gene: .
v_gene: TRBV7-3
j_gene: TRBJ2-3
CDR3aa: CASSLRFSPQTDTQYF
CDR3nt: TGTGCCAGCAGCTTGCGGTTCTCGCCCCAAACAGATACGCAGTATTTT

abundance: once
d_gene: TRBD2
v_gene: TRBV7-9
j_gene: TRBJ2-3
CDR3aa: CASSLFVAGSTDTQYF
CDR3nt: TGTGCCAGCAGCTTATTCGTAGCGGGGAGCACAGATACGCAGTATTTT

abundance: .
d_gene: TRBD1
v_gene: TRBV19
j_gene: TRBJ1-1
CDR3aa: CASRGQGDFTEAFF
CDR3nt: TGTGCCAGTAGAGGGCAGGGGGACTTCACTGAAGCTTTCTTT

abundance: .
d_gene: .
v_gene: TRBV29-1
j_gene: TRBJ1-3
CDR3aa: CSVREGRSGNTIYF
CDR3nt: TGCAGCGTGCGGGAGGGCCGCTCTGGAAACACCATATATTTT

abundance: .
d_gene: .
v_gene: TRBV7-2
j_gene: TRBJ2-1
CDR3aa: CASSLAGGRYEQFF
CDR3nt: TGTGCCAGCAGCTTAGCGGGGGGGCGGTATGAGCAGTTCTTC

abundance: once
d_gene: TRBD2
v_gene: TRBV5-6
j_gene: TRBJ2-3
CDR3aa: CASSQLAGEGTQYF
CDR3nt: TGTGCCAGCAGCCAGTTAGCGGGGGAGGGTACGCAGTATTTT

abundance: .
d_gene: TRBD2
v_gene: TRBV9
j_gene: TRBJ2-3
CDR3aa: CASSVAGERGDTQYF
CDR3nt: TGTGCCAGCAGCGTAGCGGGGGAGCGGGGAGATACGCAGTATTTT

abundance: .
d_gene: TRBD1
v_gene: TRBV4-2
j_gene: TRBJ2-7
CDR3aa: CASSHPPRTGRYEQYF
CDR3nt: TGTGCCAGCAGCCACCCACCTAGGACAGGGCGGTACGAGCAGTACTTC

abundance: .
d_gene: TRBD1
v_gene: TRBV5-1
j_gene: TRBJ1-2
CDR3aa: CASSLGDRGFNYGYTF
CDR3nt: TGCGCCAGCAGCTTGGGGGACAGGGGATTTAACTATGGCTACACCTTC

abundance: .
d_gene: .
v_gene: TRBV29-1
j_gene: TRBJ2-7
CDR3aa: CSVCEALRGDDEQYF
CDR3nt: TGCAGCGTTTGTGAAGCATTAAGGGGCGACGACGAGCAGTACTTC

abundance: .
d_gene: TRBD1
v_gene: TRBV3-1/TRBV3-2
j_gene: TRBJ1-1
CDR3aa: CASSHPGQGSTEAFF
CDR3nt: TGTGCCAGCAGCCACCCCGGACAGGGGTCCACTGAAGCTTTCTTT

abundance: .
d_gene: .
v_gene: TRBV7-2
j_gene: TRBJ1-1
CDR3aa: CASSYDTYTEAFF
CDR3nt: TGTGCCAGCAGCTATGACACCTACACTGAAGCTTTCTTT

abundance: few
d_gene: .
v_gene: TRBV5-3
j_gene: TRBJ1-2
CDR3aa: CARSLTEGSGYTF
CDR3nt: TGTGCCAGAAGCTTAACGGAGGGGTCTGGCTACACCTTC

abundance: .
d_gene: TRBD1
v_gene: TRBV28
j_gene: TRBJ2-7
CDR3aa: CASSFDQGVYEQYF
CDR3nt: TGTGCCAGCAGTTTTGATCAGGGGGTGTACGAGCAGTACTTC

abundance: .
d_gene: .
v_gene: TRBV4-1
j_gene: TRBJ1-1
CDR3aa: CASSHPLRTEAFF
CDR3nt: TGCGCCAGCAGCCACCCGTTGCGCACTGAAGCTTTCTTT

abundance: few
d_gene: TRBD1
v_gene: TRBV18
j_gene: TRBJ1-2
CDR3aa: CASSSGQGVDYGYTF
CDR3nt: TGTGCCAGCTCATCGGGACAGGGTGTGGACTATGGCTACACCTTC

abundance: .
d_gene: TRBD2
v_gene: TRBV3-1/TRBV3-2
j_gene: TRBJ2-5
CDR3aa: CASSQAGLAEETQYF
CDR3nt: TGTGCCAGCAGCCAGGCGGGACTAGCGGAAGAGACCCAGTACTTC

abundance: .
d_gene: .
v_gene: TRBV12-3/TRBV12-4
j_gene: TRBJ2-2
CDR3aa: CASRRDSGELFF
CDR3nt: TGTGCCAGCAGGCGGGACTCCGGGGAGCTGTTTTTT

abundance: .
d_gene: .
v_gene: TRBV20-1
j_gene: TRBJ1-5
CDR3aa: CSASYRANQPQHF
CDR3nt: TGCAGTGCTAGTTACAGGGCCAATCAGCCCCAGCATTTT

abundance: once
d_gene: .
v_gene: TRBV12-3/TRBV12-4
j_gene: TRBJ1-2
CDR3aa: CASSLQGYYGYTF
CDR3nt: TGTGCCAGCAGTCTCCAGGGTTACTATGGCTACACCTTC